The source of this TCR beta chain is a study of cytomegalovirus exposure and HLA in healthy donors. Broader study findings: Reports credit the classifier with highly specific, highly sensitive diagnosis of cytomegalovirus status. The study put 150 or so TCR beta chains on its list as cytomegalovirus-associated.

TCRdb's copy holds only in-frame clones and misses some; the assay was immunoSEQ multiplex PCR. The repertoire holds about 220,000 clones, with about nine tenths as singletons. CDR3 length equals 16 residues. V lost 2 bases to trimming and J lost 6 bases; unmatched junction nucleotides: 12. CDR1 is SNHLY, CDR2 FYNNEI, per germline. It was the approximately 130-subject validation cohort, separate from the approximately 700-subject first cohort, to which the donors belonged. With regard to this clone: Its antigen is unknown.

The TCR comes from a woman aged 18-29 years in good health and CMV-seronegative. The chain uses TRBV2 and TRBJ2-7; 8 positions agree with TRBD2. Sequenced material: PBMCs. The CDR3 DNA sequence: TGTGCCAGCAGTGAAAGTGAGGCGGGAGGTCTTCGCGAGCAGTACTTC. Translated: CASSESEAGGLREQYF.